A selection of T cell receptor beta chains follows, all from one sample in a study of T cell responses to AZD1222 COVID-19 vaccine. Sequencing used immunoSEQ multiplex PCR; TCRdb keeps in-frame clones, though not all of them. The data hold over 95,000 clones, with roughly 90% observed a single time. Sequences were derived from peripheral blood, sampled 28 days after the second AZD1222 dose. These receptors originate from an adult who received the AZD1222 COVID-19 vaccine. CDR3s include the opening cysteine and the closing phenylalanine or tryptophan. D genes are given only for firm matches. For some rows the clone size is stated as once, few or many, or as a class when expanded; others skip it.

clone size: -; J gene: TRBJ2-7; V gene: TRBV9; D gene: -; CDR3 DNA: TGTGCCAGCAGCGTAGGTTCAGCTACAACCTACGAGCAGTACTTC; CDR3 protein: CASSVGSATTYEQYF
clone size: -; J gene: TRBJ2-2; V gene: TRBV5-4; D gene: -; CDR3 DNA: TGTGCCAGCAGCTGGAAGGGCGTCACCGGGGAGCTGTTTTTT; CDR3 protein: CASSWKGVTGELFF
clone size: -; J gene: TRBJ1-5; V gene: TRBV27; D gene: -; CDR3 DNA: TGTGCCAGCAGTTCGCAGGGGACGTCGAACAATCAGCCCCAGCATTTT; CDR3 protein: CASSSQGTSNNQPQHF
clone size: -; J gene: TRBJ1-1; V gene: TRBV11-2; D gene: TRBD1; CDR3 DNA: TGTGCCAGCAGCATCCAACCAATCGGACAGGCCACTGAAGCTTTCTTT; CDR3 protein: CASSIQPIGQATEAFF
clone size: -; J gene: TRBJ2-3; V gene: TRBV18; D gene: -; CDR3 DNA: TGTGCCAGCTCACGGGCGGACGGGAGTCTCTGGGGGTCAGATACGCAGTATTTT; CDR3 protein: CASSRADGSLWGSDTQYF
clone size: -; J gene: TRBJ1-2; V gene: TRBV4-1; D gene: TRBD1; CDR3 DNA: TGCGCCAGCAGCCAGACCCCACAGGGGAACTATGGCTACACCTTC; CDR3 protein: CASSQTPQGNYGYTF
clone size: -; J gene: TRBJ1-1; V gene: TRBV7-9; D gene: -; CDR3 DNA: TGTGCCAGCAGCTTATTTGAAGGAGTGAACACTGAAGCTTTCTTT; CDR3 protein: CASSLFEGVNTEAFF
clone size: -; J gene: TRBJ1-1; V gene: TRBV11-3; D gene: -; CDR3 DNA: TGTGCCAGCAGCTTAGTATGGGGCGCTGAAGCTTTCTTT; CDR3 protein: CASSLVWGAEAFF
clone size: -; J gene: TRBJ2-1; V gene: TRBV6-4; D gene: -; CDR3 DNA: TGTGCCAGCAGTGACCAGGGTGGGGACAATGAGCAGTTCTTC; CDR3 protein: CASSDQGGDNEQFF
clone size: -; J gene: TRBJ1-4; V gene: TRBV2; D gene: -; CDR3 DNA: TGTGCCAGCCGAACAGGGTTGGGGGAAAAACTGTTTTTT; CDR3 protein: CASRTGLGEKLFF
clone size: -; J gene: TRBJ2-3; V gene: TRBV5-1; D gene: -; CDR3 DNA: TGCGCCAGCAGCTTTCCCCTAGGCACAGATACGCAGTATTTT; CDR3 protein: CASSFPLGTDTQYF
clone size: -; J gene: TRBJ1-2; V gene: TRBV19; D gene: -; CDR3 DNA: TGTGCCAGTAGAACCCAGGAGGTGGGGGGCTACACCTTC; CDR3 protein: CASRTQEVGGYTF
clone size: -; J gene: TRBJ1-1; V gene: TRBV11-2; D gene: TRBD1; CDR3 DNA: TGTGCCAGCAGCTTAGGGGGACAGCCCACTGAAGCTTTCTTT; CDR3 protein: CASSLGGQPTEAFF
clone size: -; J gene: TRBJ2-5; V gene: TRBV12-5; D gene: TRBD1; CDR3 DNA: TGTGCTAGTGCCACGGACAGGGGAGACGAGACCCAGTACTTC; CDR3 protein: CASATDRGDETQYF
clone size: -; J gene: TRBJ2-1; V gene: TRBV7-3; D gene: TRBD1; CDR3 DNA: TGTGCCAGCAGCTCCATGGGACAGGGACTGGATGAGCAGTTCTTC; CDR3 protein: CASSSMGQGLDEQFF
clone size: -; J gene: TRBJ1-2; V gene: TRBV7-9; D gene: -; CDR3 DNA: TGTGCCAGCAGCTTAGGCCCCTCGCCAGCCTTAGACAGGACAGGCTACACCTTC; CDR3 protein: CASSLGPSPALDRTGYTF
clone size: -; J gene: TRBJ2-1; V gene: TRBV28; D gene: -; CDR3 DNA: TGTGCCAGCAGTTTACCCCCCGGCTTACCTCAACCCCAGAGCTCCTACAATGAGCAGTTCTTC; CDR3 protein: CASSLPPGLPQPQSSYNEQFF
clone size: -; J gene: TRBJ1-3; V gene: TRBV6-5; D gene: -; CDR3 DNA: TGTGCCAGCAGTTACCCGGACGGAAACACCATATATTTT; CDR3 protein: CASSYPDGNTIYF
clone size: -; J gene: TRBJ1-5; V gene: TRBV5-1; D gene: TRBD1; CDR3 DNA: TGCGCCAGCAGCTTGGGACAGGGTGGCAATCAGCCCCAGCATTTT; CDR3 protein: CASSLGQGGNQPQHF
clone size: -; J gene: TRBJ2-1; V gene: TRBV6-1; D gene: TRBD2; CDR3 DNA: TGTGCCAGCAACGGACTAGCGGGGCGTGGGAATGAGCAGTTCTTC; CDR3 protein: CASNGLAGRGNEQFF
clone size: -; J gene: TRBJ2-7; V gene: TRBV7-9; D gene: -; CDR3 DNA: TGTGCCAGCAGCCAAGGGACTTTCTACGAGCAGTACTTC; CDR3 protein: CASSQGTFYEQYF
clone size: few; J gene: TRBJ2-1; V gene: TRBV13; D gene: TRBD2; CDR3 DNA: TGTGCCAGCAGCCTAGACAGGGGACTAGCGGGTTTGGGCAATGAGCAGTTCTTC; CDR3 protein: CASSLDRGLAGLGNEQFF
clone size: -; J gene: TRBJ1-4; V gene: TRBV28; D gene: -; CDR3 DNA: TGTGCCAGCAGTCCTGATCGGGACCCCTATGAAAAACTGTTTTTT; CDR3 protein: CASSPDRDPYEKLFF
clone size: -; J gene: TRBJ2-5; V gene: TRBV27; D gene: TRBD1; CDR3 DNA: TGTGCCAGCGGACAGGGCGGAGAGACCCAGTACTTC; CDR3 protein: CASGQGGETQYF
clone size: -; J gene: TRBJ1-3; V gene: TRBV5-1; D gene: -; CDR3 DNA: TGCGCCAGCAGCTTCGGGACAACTGGAAACACCATATATTTT; CDR3 protein: CASSFGTTGNTIYF
clone size: -; J gene: TRBJ2-5; V gene: TRBV10-2; D gene: -; CDR3 DNA: TGCGCCAGCAACTTCAACGGGGCAGAAGAGACCCAGTACTTC; CDR3 protein: CASNFNGAEETQYF
clone size: -; J gene: TRBJ1-5; V gene: TRBV2; D gene: -; CDR3 DNA: TGTGCCAGCAGTGTTTTAGGGGTCAATCAGCCCCAGCATTTT; CDR3 protein: CASSVLGVNQPQHF
clone size: -; J gene: TRBJ1-5; V gene: TRBV5-4; D gene: -; CDR3 DNA: TGTGCCAGCAGCTTGGACGTAGGGGATCAGCCCCAGCATTTT; CDR3 protein: CASSLDVGDQPQHF
clone size: -; J gene: TRBJ1-2; V gene: TRBV4-2; D gene: -; CDR3 DNA: TGTGCCAGCAGCCAAGATCTATTCATCGGGCACAGCTATGGCTACACCTTC; CDR3 protein: CASSQDLFIGHSYGYTF
clone size: -; J gene: TRBJ1-6; V gene: TRBV5-6; D gene: -; CDR3 DNA: TGTGCCAGCAGCCCAAACAGGGTACCGGGTTCACCCCTCCACTTT; CDR3 protein: CASSPNRVPGSPLHF
clone size: -; J gene: TRBJ2-2; V gene: TRBV24-1; D gene: TRBD2; CDR3 DNA: TGTGCCACCAGTGAAAATAGCGGGAGCCTGGGTACCGGGGAGCTGTTTTTT; CDR3 protein: CATSENSGSLGTGELFF
clone size: -; J gene: TRBJ1-3; V gene: TRBV7-9; D gene: -; CDR3 DNA: TGTGCCAGCAGCTTTGGCAGGGCAAGTGGAAACACCATATATTTT; CDR3 protein: CASSFGRASGNTIYF
clone size: once; J gene: TRBJ1-2; V gene: TRBV6-5; D gene: TRBD1; CDR3 DNA: TGTGCCAGGGGGGACAGGGGTAAGGGCAGAGACTACACCTTC; CDR3 protein: CARGDRGKGRDYTF
clone size: -; J gene: TRBJ2-3; V gene: TRBV2; D gene: TRBD1; CDR3 DNA: TGTGCCAGCAGTAAGGGACAGGGGGAAGATACGCAGTATTTT; CDR3 protein: CASSKGQGEDTQYF
clone size: -; J gene: TRBJ2-7; V gene: TRBV2; D gene: -; CDR3 DNA: TGTGCCAGCAGTGAAGCGCTTTCTAGCTCCCACGAGCAGTACTTC; CDR3 protein: CASSEALSSSHEQYF
clone size: -; J gene: TRBJ2-1; V gene: TRBV5-1; D gene: -; CDR3 DNA: TGCGCCAGCAGCCCCCGGACTTCCCAAATACCCGAGCAGTTCTTC; CDR3 protein: CASSPRTSQIPEQFF